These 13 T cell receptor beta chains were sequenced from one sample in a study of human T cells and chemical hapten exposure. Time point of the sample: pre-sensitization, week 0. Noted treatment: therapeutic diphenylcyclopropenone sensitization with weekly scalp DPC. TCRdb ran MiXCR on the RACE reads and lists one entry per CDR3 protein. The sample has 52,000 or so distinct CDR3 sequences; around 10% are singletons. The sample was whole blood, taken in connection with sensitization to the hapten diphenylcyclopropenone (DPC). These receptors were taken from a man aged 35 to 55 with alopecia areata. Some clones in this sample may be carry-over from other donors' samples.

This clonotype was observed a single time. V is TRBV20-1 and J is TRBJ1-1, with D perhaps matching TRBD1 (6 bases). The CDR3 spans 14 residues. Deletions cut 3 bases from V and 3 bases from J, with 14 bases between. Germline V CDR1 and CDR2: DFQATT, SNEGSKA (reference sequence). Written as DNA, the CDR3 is TGCAGTGCTAGCGGGGGGGCTATGGACACTGAAGCTTTCTTT. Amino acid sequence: CSASGGAMDTEAFF.

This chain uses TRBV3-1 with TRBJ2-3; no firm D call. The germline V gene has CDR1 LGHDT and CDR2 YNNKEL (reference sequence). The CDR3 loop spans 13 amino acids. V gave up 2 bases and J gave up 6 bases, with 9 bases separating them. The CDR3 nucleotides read TGTGCCAGCAGCCAAATCCCCGCGGATACGCAGTATTTT. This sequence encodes CASSQIPADTQYF.

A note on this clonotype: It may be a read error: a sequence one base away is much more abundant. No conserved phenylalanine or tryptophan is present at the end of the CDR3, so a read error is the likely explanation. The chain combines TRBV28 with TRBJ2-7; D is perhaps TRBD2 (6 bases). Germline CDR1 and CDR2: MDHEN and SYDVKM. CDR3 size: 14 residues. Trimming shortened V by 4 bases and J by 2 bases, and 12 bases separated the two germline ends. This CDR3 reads CASSSPGLAYEQYL. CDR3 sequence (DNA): TGTGCCAGCAGTTCCCCGGGACTTGCCTACGAGCAGTACCTC.

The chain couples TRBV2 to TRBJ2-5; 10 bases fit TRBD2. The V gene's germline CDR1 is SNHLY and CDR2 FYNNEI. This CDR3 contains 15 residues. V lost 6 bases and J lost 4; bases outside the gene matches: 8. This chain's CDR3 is CASRVNSGRRETQYF. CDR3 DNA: TGTGCCAGCAGGGTCAATAGCGGGAGGCGAGAGACCCAGTACTTC.

The CDR3 protein is CASSLGFYNEQFF. CDR3 nucleotides: TGTGCCAGCAGCTTAGGGTTCTACAATGAGCAGTTCTTC. The chain is built from TRBV7-6 and TRBJ2-1; D is ambiguous. This CDR3 region has 13 residues. CDR1 is SGHVS, CDR2 FNYEAQ, per germline. The germline V and J ends were trimmed by 1 base and 3 bases, with 4 bases remaining between them. The full variable domain, completed using reference TRBV7-6 and TRBJ2-1, is GAGVSQSPRYKVTKRGQDVALRCDPISGHVSLYWYRQALGQGPEFLTYFNYEAQQDKSGLPNDRFSAERPEGSISTLTIQRTEQRDSAMYRCASSLGFYNEQFFGPGTRLTVL.

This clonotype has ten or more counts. This CDR3 is CASSSPGLATNEQFF. In DNA, the CDR3 is TGTGCCAGCAGTTCCCCGGGACTAGCGACGAATGAGCAGTTCTTC. The rearrangement uses TRBV6-5 and TRBJ2-1; the match to TRBD2 covers 10 bases. Trimming took 4 bases from V and 7 from J; bases not matched to a gene: 7. There are 15 residues in the CDR3. Germline V gene data show CDR1 as MNHEY and CDR2 as SVGAGI.

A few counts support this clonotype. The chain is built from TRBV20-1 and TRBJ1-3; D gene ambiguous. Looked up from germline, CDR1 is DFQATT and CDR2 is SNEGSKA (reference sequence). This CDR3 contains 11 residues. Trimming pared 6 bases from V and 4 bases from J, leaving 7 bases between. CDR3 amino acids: CSAQVGNTIYF. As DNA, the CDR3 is TGCAGTGCCCAGGTCGGAAACACCATATATTTT.

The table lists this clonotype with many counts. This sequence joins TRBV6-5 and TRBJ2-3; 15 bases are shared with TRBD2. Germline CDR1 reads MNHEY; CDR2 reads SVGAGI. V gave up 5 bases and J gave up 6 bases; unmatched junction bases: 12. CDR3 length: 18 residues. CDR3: CASSRPGLAGGVIDTQYF. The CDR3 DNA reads TGTGCCAGCAGTAGACCGGGACTAGCGGGAGGTGTCATCGATACGCAGTATTTT.

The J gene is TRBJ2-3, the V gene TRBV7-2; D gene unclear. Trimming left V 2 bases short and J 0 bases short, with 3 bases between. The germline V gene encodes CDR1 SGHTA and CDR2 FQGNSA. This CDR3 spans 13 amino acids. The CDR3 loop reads CASSLPSTDTQYF. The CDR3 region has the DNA TGTGCCAGCAGCTTACCGAGCACAGATACGCAGTATTTT.

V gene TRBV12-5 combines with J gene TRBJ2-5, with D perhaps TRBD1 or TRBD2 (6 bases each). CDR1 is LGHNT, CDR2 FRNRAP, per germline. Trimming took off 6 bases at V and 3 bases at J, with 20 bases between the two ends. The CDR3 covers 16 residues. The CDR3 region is CASGLGGQGPEETQYF. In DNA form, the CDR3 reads TGTGCTAGTGGCCTCGGGGGCCAAGGGCCGGAAGAGACCCAGTACTTC.

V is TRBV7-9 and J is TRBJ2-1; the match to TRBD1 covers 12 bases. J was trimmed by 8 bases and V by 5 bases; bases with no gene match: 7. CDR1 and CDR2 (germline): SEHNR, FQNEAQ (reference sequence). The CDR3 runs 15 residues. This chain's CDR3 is CASSRGQGAVDEQFF. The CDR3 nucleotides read TGTGCCAGCAGCCGGGGACAGGGGGCCGTAGATGAGCAGTTCTTC.

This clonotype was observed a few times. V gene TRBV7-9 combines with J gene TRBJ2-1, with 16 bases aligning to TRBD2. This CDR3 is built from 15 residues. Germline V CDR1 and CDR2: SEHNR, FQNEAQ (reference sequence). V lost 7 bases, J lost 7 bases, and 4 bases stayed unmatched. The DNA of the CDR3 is TGTGCCAGCACTACGGGACTAGCGGGAGGGAATGAGCAGTTCTTC. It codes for CASTTGLAGGNEQFF.

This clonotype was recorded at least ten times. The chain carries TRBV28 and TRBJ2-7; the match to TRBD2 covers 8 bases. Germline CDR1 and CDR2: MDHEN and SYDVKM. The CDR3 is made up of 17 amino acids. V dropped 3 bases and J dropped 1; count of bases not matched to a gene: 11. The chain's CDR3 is CASSLSSGYPHSYEQYF. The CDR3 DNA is TGTGCCAGCAGTTTGTCTAGCGGGTACCCTCATTCCTACGAGCAGTACTTC.